These T cell receptor beta chains were read from a single sample in a study of T-cell memory formation after mild COVID-19. One entry per CDR3 protein, called by TCRdb with MiXCR from the 5' RACE reads. This table holds under 450,000 distinct CDR3 sequences, roughly a quarter found once. What was sequenced was PBMCs or a T cell subset sorted from them (not recorded which). All receptors derive from an adult woman who had mild COVID-19 (a few samples of this study predate the infection). Cell type and time point are not known. Each CDR3 is given with its conserved first and last residue. A D gene is named only where the DNA matches it firmly. Expanded clones are given a class, and other clones once, few, many or no size at all.

abundance	v_gene	d_gene	j_gene	CDR3nt	CDR3aa
NA	TRBV3-1	NA	TRBJ1-4	TGTGCCAGCAGCCCTTTGGCGGGGTCTGAAAAACTGTTTTTT	CASSPLAGSEKLFF
NA	TRBV10-2	NA	TRBJ2-7	TGCGCCACCGCTCCAGGGAGCTCCTACGAGCAGTACTTC	CATAPGSSYEQYF
NA	TRBV11-2	NA	TRBJ1-4	TGTGCCAGCAGCGTCGGGGGGGGACTTACTAATGAAAAACTGTTTTTT	CASSVGGGLTNEKLFF
NA	TRBV7-2	NA	TRBJ2-3	TGTGCCAGCAGCCCACAACTAGCACTTAGCACAGATACGCAGTATTTT	CASSPQLALSTDTQYF
many	TRBV19	NA	TRBJ2-7	TGTGCCAGTAGTAGGCAGGGAGGCGGCTACGAGCAGTACTTC	CASSRQGGGYEQYF
NA	TRBV4-1	NA	TRBJ1-2	TGCGCCAGCAGCCAAGAGGCTTACTATGGCTACACCTTC	CASSQEAYYGYTF
few	TRBV29-1	NA	TRBJ2-7	TGCAGCGTTGAAGGGGCGGGCCTCTCCTACGAGCAGTACTTC	CSVEGAGLSYEQYF
NA	TRBV19	NA	TRBJ2-1	TGTGCCAGTAGTATGATCGGGGTTGAGCAGTTCTTC	CASSMIGVEQFF
few	TRBV19	NA	TRBJ1-1	TGTGCCAGTAGTAAGGGGGGGAAGGACACTGAAGCTTTCTTT	CASSKGGKDTEAFF
NA	TRBV4-2	TRBD2	TRBJ2-1	TGTGCCAGCAGTAAGGGGAACATCGGGGGGGCCGATGAGCATTTCTTC	CASSKGNIGGADEHFF
few	TRBV19	NA	TRBJ1-5	TGTGCCAGTAGTATTTATGCAGGCAATCAGCCCCAGCATTTT	CASSIYAGNQPQHF
NA	TRBV5-1	TRBD2	TRBJ2-1	TGCGCCAGCAGCCCGACCCTACTAGCGGCTAACAATGAGCAGTTCTTC	CASSPTLLAANNEQFF
NA	TRBV21-1	NA	TRBJ2-1	TGTGCCAGCAGCACCAAATATTATAGCGGGAGCTACAATGAGCAGTTCTTC	CASSTKYYSGSYNEQFF
once	TRBV6-5	NA	TRBJ1-6	TGTGCCAGCAGCAGGGTAGACTCACCCCTCCACTTT	CASSRVDSPLHF
few	TRBV7-6	NA	TRBJ2-3	TGTGCCAGCAGCCCGGGCGGGGCAGGAACAGATACGCAGTATTTT	CASSPGGAGTDTQYF
NA	TRBV29-1	TRBD2	TRBJ2-5	TGCAGCGTTGAAGATTGGGTAGGCGGGAGGGGCGAGACCCAGTACTTC	CSVEDWVGGRGETQYF
NA	TRBV7-9	TRBD2	TRBJ2-1	TGTGCCAGCAGCCCGGTGGGGAGCGGGGACTTCTACAATGAGCAGTTCTTC	CASSPVGSGDFYNEQFF
NA	TRBV7-9	TRBD1	TRBJ2-5	TGTGCCAGCAGCTCCTGGACAGGGGAAGAGACCCAGTACTTC	CASSSWTGEETQYF
many	TRBV7-9	NA	TRBJ2-5	TGTGCCAGCAGCCCCCCCATGCAACGGGAGACCCAGTACTTC	CASSPPMQRETQYF
NA	TRBV7-2	NA	TRBJ1-3	TGTGCCAGCAGCTTAGGTCGCGGGGCAGGGGCGGGGAACACCATATATTTT	CASSLGRGAGAGNTIYF
NA	TRBV6-1	TRBD1	TRBJ1-2	TGTGCCAGCAGTGAAGCGCGGCAGGGGGCAAATGGCTACACCTTC	CASSEARQGANGYTF
NA	TRBV6-1	TRBD1	TRBJ2-5	TGTGCCAGCAGTGAGGACAGGGTACGAGAGACCCAGTACTTC	CASSEDRVRETQYF
few	TRBV5-6	NA	TRBJ1-1	TGTGCCAGCAGCTTGGCGGGGGACCTATCGGACACTGAAGCTTTCTTT	CASSLAGDLSDTEAFF
NA	TRBV4-2	TRBD2	TRBJ2-3	TGTGCCAGCAGCATAGCGGGAGGGCCTTTGTATTTT	CASSIAGGPLYF
NA	TRBV12-3/TRBV12-4	NA	TRBJ1-4	TGTGCCAGCAGTCTGTCTACAGGGCATGAAAAACTGTTTTTT	CASSLSTGHEKLFF
few	TRBV11-1	TRBD2	TRBJ2-1	TGTGCCAGCAGCTTATCGCTAGCGGGAGTGGGTGAGCAGTTCTTC	CASSLSLAGVGEQFF
few	TRBV6-1	NA	TRBJ1-2	TGTGCCAGCAGGAAACAGGGTAGCTATGGCTACACCTTC	CASRKQGSYGYTF
few	TRBV4-3	TRBD1	TRBJ1-1	TGCGCCAGCAGCCAAGGGAGGACAGGGCGGTGGGACACTGAAGCTTTCTTT	CASSQGRTGRWDTEAFF
few	TRBV12-3/TRBV12-4	TRBD2	TRBJ2-3	TGTGCCAGCAGTCCTAGCGGGAGGGGAGATACGCAGTATTTT	CASSPSGRGDTQYF
NA	TRBV20-1	TRBD2	TRBJ2-1	TGCAGTGCTAGAGATTTTAGCGGGAGGGAGCAGTTCTTC	CSARDFSGREQFF
few	TRBV4-2	NA	TRBJ1-2	TGTGCCAGCAGCCAAGATCGTCCAGGAGGGTTCGGCTACACCTTC	CASSQDRPGGFGYTF
NA	TRBV12-3/TRBV12-4	TRBD2	TRBJ2-1	TGTGCCAGCAGTTTCGGGGGGGTTTACAATGAGCAGTTCTTC	CASSFGGVYNEQFF
many	TRBV7-3	NA	TRBJ2-5	TGTGCCAGCAGCTTAACGTCGGGGGAGACCCAGTACTTC	CASSLTSGETQYF
NA	TRBV30	NA	TRBJ2-7	TGTGCCTGGAGTAAGGAAAAAGGGTACGAGCAGTACTTC	CAWSKEKGYEQYF
few	TRBV10-3	NA	TRBJ2-7	TGTGCCACCCTAGTGGCGGGCTCCTACGAGCAGTACTTC	CATLVAGSYEQYF
NA	TRBV12-3/TRBV12-4	TRBD1	TRBJ1-1	TGTGCCAGCAGTCAGACAGGGTGGGACACTGAAGCTTTCTTT	CASSQTGWDTEAFF
NA	TRBV18	TRBD1	TRBJ1-2	TGTGCCAGCCAGGACAGGGGGCGCAGCTATGGCTACACCTTC	CASQDRGRSYGYTF
NA	TRBV6-5	NA	TRBJ1-2	TGTGCCAGCAGTTACTCGAATAAAGGCTACACCTTC	CASSYSNKGYTF
NA	TRBV24-1	NA	TRBJ2-6	TGTGCCACCAGTGATCCCAGGGCCCCTGGGGCCAACGTCCTGACTTTC	CATSDPRAPGANVLTF
few	TRBV15	NA	TRBJ2-2	TGTGCCACCAGCAGAGATCGGGCCTCGGAGCTGTTTTTT	CATSRDRASELFF
NA	TRBV18	NA	TRBJ2-7	TGTGCCAGCTCACTAGGAGCACAGACCTACGAGCAGTACTTC	CASSLGAQTYEQYF
NA	TRBV10-3	NA	TRBJ2-3	TGTGACATCAGTGAGTACAGTGACCCCACAGATACGCAGTATTTT	CDISEYSDPTDTQYF
NA	TRBV6-2/TRBV6-3	NA	TRBJ2-7	TGTGCCAGCAGTCACTCCCCGAGCTACGAGCAGTACTTC	CASSHSPSYEQYF
NA	TRBV3-1	TRBD1	TRBJ1-2	TGTGCCAGCACCCAACGGACAGGCTATGGCTACACCTTC	CASTQRTGYGYTF
few	TRBV4-3	NA	TRBJ2-7	TGCGCCAGCAGCACTAGAGGGGGGTACGAGCAGTACTTC	CASSTRGGYEQYF
NA	TRBV7-2	NA	TRBJ1-1	TGTGCCAGCAGCTTATCGGTGAGAGGGGAAGCTTTCTTT	CASSLSVRGEAFF
few	TRBV7-9	NA	TRBJ2-1	TGTGCCAGCAGCTTAGCGAGGCTTGAGGCGAATGAGCAGTTCTTC	CASSLARLEANEQFF
NA	TRBV10-3	TRBD1	TRBJ1-5	TGTGCCATCAGTGAGACCGGGACAGTAGCAACATATAGCAATCAGCCCCAGCATTTT	CAISETGTVATYSNQPQHF
few	TRBV30	NA	TRBJ2-1	TGTGCCTGGAGTGTAATGGGAGATGAGCAGTTCTTC	CAWSVMGDEQFF
many	TRBV12-3/TRBV12-4	TRBD2	TRBJ2-1	TGTGCCAGCAGTCTCCTAGCGGGACATTACAATGAGCAGTTCTTC	CASSLLAGHYNEQFF
few	TRBV6-5	TRBD1	TRBJ1-1	TGTGCCAGCAGTTACTTGGGACAGGGGATGAACACTGAAGCTTTCTTT	CASSYLGQGMNTEAFF
NA	TRBV12-3/TRBV12-4	NA	TRBJ2-7	TGTGCCAGCAGACTTCGCGGACAGAACGAGCAGTACTTC	CASRLRGQNEQYF
few	TRBV24-1	NA	TRBJ1-5	TGTGCCACCAGTGATGCGGGACTCCAGACCCGGCATTTT	CATSDAGLQTRHF
NA	TRBV5-1	NA	TRBJ2-3	TGCGCCAGCAGGGAACCTAGCACAGATACGCAGTATTTT	CASREPSTDTQYF
NA	TRBV30	NA	TRBJ2-5	TGTGCCTGGAGGAGGGTCGGGGTAGAGACCCAGTACTTC	CAWRRVGVETQYF